Detailed here is one T cell receptor (beta chain). The clone's antigen remains unknown. One base away there is no much larger clone; base qualities are not given. Taken from cysteine to phenylalanine, the CDR3 has 15 residues. Of the read, only the CDR3 DNA is kept; its 45 bases are in frame from base 1. CDR1 SEHNR and CDR2 FQNEAQ were looked up in the germline V gene (reference sequence). Germline trimming: 7 bases from V, 6 bases from J; junction bases outside gene matches: 10. The data stem from a study of T cell changes during pregnancy in multiple sclerosis (dated by TCRdb to between 2019 and 2020). In the study overall: The study examined how the T cell repertoire changed over the course of pregnancy in women with multiple sclerosis.

The library was obtained by the immunoSEQ multiplex PCR assay. TCRdb carries this immuneACCESS record with in-frame sequences only. Its versions omit some clonotypes, under half of them owing to an unresolved V gene in the studies checked, with the rest unexplained. Here the sample has fewer than 20,000 clones; over 65% occur a single time. In total, the top ten clones hold more than 9% of the sample. The sequence links TRBV7-9 to TRBJ1-2, with 11 bases matching TRBD1. The starting material was CD8+ T cells from peripheral blood mononuclear cells, obtained after pregnancy. This TCR came from a female donor with multiple sclerosis, enrolled in a pregnancy study. The DNA sequence is as follows: TGTGCCAGCACCCCGAGCTGGGACAGGGGGGATGGCTACACCTTC. Translated, this is CASTPSWDRGDGYTF.